This T cell receptor (beta chain) was documented in a study of T-cell memory formation after mild COVID-19. Broader study findings: Contracting clones from day 15 to 85 showed balanced CD4/CD8; later expanders favored CD4+. Chiefly within CM and EM were the contracting CD4+ clones; CD8+ ones were within EMRA.

Using constant-segment primers, 5'RACE produced TCR alpha and TCR beta cDNA libraries carrying sample barcodes and UMIs. One entry per CDR3 protein, called by TCRdb with MiXCR from the 5' RACE reads. Of 150,000 to 200,000 distinct CDR3 sequences listed, 20% to 25% were seen once; the top ten hold about 23%. Ten or more counts support this clonotype. Its target is not known. The sample was PBMCs or a T cell subset sorted from them (not recorded which). This TCR was recovered from an adult woman who had mild COVID-19 (a few samples of this study predate the infection). Cell type and time point are not known.

The CDR3 loop is CASRAETGYEQYF. CDR3 DNA sequence: TGCGCCAGCAGAGCCGAGACGGGATACGAGCAGTACTTC. V usage is TRBV5-1 and J usage is TRBJ2-7; a weak D match, TRBD2 (5 bases). Germline V gene lookup returns CDR1 SGHRS and CDR2 YFSETQ. This CDR3 is 13 amino acids long. Deletions cut 5 bases from V and 4 bases from J, with 13 bases between.